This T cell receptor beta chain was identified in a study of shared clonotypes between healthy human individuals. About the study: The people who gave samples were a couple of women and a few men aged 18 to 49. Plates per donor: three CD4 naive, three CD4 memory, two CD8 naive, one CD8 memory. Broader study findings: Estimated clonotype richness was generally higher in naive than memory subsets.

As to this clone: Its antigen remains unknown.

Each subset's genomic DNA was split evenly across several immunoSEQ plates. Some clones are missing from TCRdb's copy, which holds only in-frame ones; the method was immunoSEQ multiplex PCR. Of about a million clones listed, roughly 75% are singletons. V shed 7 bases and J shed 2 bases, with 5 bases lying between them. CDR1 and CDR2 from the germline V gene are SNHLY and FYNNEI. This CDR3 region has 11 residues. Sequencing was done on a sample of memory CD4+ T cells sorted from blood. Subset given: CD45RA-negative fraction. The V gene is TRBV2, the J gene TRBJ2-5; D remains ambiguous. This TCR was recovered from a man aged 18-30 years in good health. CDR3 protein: CASKQQETQYF. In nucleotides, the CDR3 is TGTGCCAGCAAACAGCAAGAGACCCAGTACTTC.